These 20 T cell receptor beta chains were all obtained from the same sample, sequenced in a study of blood T cell repertoires in COVID-19. Profiling relied on immunoSEQ multiplex PCR, and the TCRdb table lists in-frame clones only, not all of them. The sample holds under 150,000 clones, more than 80% seen once. Sequencing was done on a sample of peripheral blood. The receptors were gathered from an older woman with active COVID-19.

This chain links TRBV20-1 with TRBJ2-7; D possibly corresponds to TRBD2 (5 bases). This CDR3 has 11 residues. The germline V gene encodes CDR1 DFQATT and CDR2 SNEGSKA (reference sequence). CDR3 in amino acids: CSGGPSYEQYF. DNA for the CDR3: TGCAGCGGAGGACCCTCCTACGAGCAGTACTTC.

V usage is TRBV27 and J usage is TRBJ1-1; TRBD1 matches 7 bases. J lost 4 bases, V lost 5 bases, and 10 bases had no gene match. The CDR3 is 15 amino acids. Germline V lookup: CDR1 MNHEY, CDR2 SMNVEV (reference sequence). CDR3 bases: TGTGCCAGCAGTCGTGACGCAGGGGGTTCCACTGAAGCTTTCTTT. Protein product: CASSRDAGGSTEAFF.

CDR3 residues: CASITSGRGSAKNIQYF. As DNA, the CDR3 is TGTGCCAGCATAACCAGCGGGAGGGGGTCGGCCAAAAACATTCAGTACTTC. The chain recombines TRBV28 with TRBJ2-4, with 10 bases lining up with TRBD2. This CDR3 has 17 residues. After removal of 7 bases from V and 1 base from J, the junction contained 10 bases not matched to a gene. Germline values: CDR1 MDHEN, CDR2 SYDVKM.

The V gene is TRBV29-1, the J gene TRBJ1-2; 7 bases agree with TRBD1. CDR1 and CDR2 from the germline V gene are SQVTM and ANQGSEA. V gave up 6 bases and J gave up 5 bases; unmatched junction bases: 12. CDR3 length equals 14 residues. The CDR3 nucleotides are TGCAGCGTATACTCGAGGGACAGACTTTATGGCTACACCTTC. Its translation is CSVYSRDRLYGYTF.

This chain links TRBV1 with TRBJ2-5; the listed D gene, TRBD2, was not tested against the DNA. TRBV1 is an annotated pseudogene. This CDR3 contains 14 residues. The CDR3 region is CTSSQLEGHETQYF. The DNA for the CDR3 is TGCACCAGCAGCCAACTCGAGGGTCACGAGACCCAGTACTTC.

The gene calls are TRBV7-9 and TRBJ2-2, with TRBD2 matching 10 bases. The CDR3 totals 16 residues. Germline V CDR1 and CDR2: SEHNR, FQNEAQ (reference sequence). V gave up 2 bases and J gave up 5 bases; unmatched junction bases: 5. In DNA form, the CDR3 reads TGTGCCAGCAGCTTAAGTCCTAGCGGGAGTACCGGGGAGCTGTTTTTT. It yields the protein CASSLSPSGSTGELFF.

The rearrangement uses TRBV5-5 and TRBJ2-7; the match to TRBD1 covers 8 bases. The CDR3 spans 14 residues. Trimming cost V 3 bases and J 1 base; bases outside gene matches: 3. Germline CDR1 SGHKS, CDR2 YYEKEE (reference sequence). The CDR3 loop is CASSSTGVSYEQYF. For the CDR3, the DNA is TGTGCCAGCAGCTCGACAGGGGTATCCTACGAGCAGTACTTC.

This clone was detected only once. The chain links TRBV2 to TRBJ2-3; 8 bases match TRBD1. Germline V gene lookup returns CDR1 SNHLY and CDR2 FYNNEI. V lost 11 bases and J lost 1; bases outside the gene matches: 8. This CDR3 is 14 amino acids long. Written as DNA, the CDR3 is TGTGCCGACAGGTTGGACAGGGGCACAGATACGCAGTATTTT. This encodes CADRLDRGTDTQYF.

The rearrangement links TRBV6-5 to TRBJ2-3, with D tentatively TRBD2 (5 bases). Looked up from germline, CDR1 is MNHEY and CDR2 is SVGAGI. V lost 2 bases, J lost 3 bases, and 9 bases lay in between. CDR3 length: 14 residues. CDR3 sequence reads: CASSYGSGTDTQYF. The DNA of the CDR3 is TGTGCCAGCAGTTACGGGAGCGGTACAGATACGCAGTATTTT.

This clone has only one observation. The chain is built from TRBV5-1 and TRBJ1-6, with D tentatively TRBD1 (5 bases). CDR1 SGHRS and CDR2 YFSETQ come from the germline V gene. Trimming shortened V by 1 base and J by 6 bases, and 14 bases separated the two germline ends. The length of the CDR3 is 16 residues. CDR3: CASSLNSAGINSPLHF. The CDR3 bases are TGCGCCAGCAGCTTGAATTCCGCAGGGATTAATTCACCCCTCCACTTT.

V usage is TRBV6-6 and J usage is TRBJ1-6, with D perhaps TRBD1 (5 bases). Trimming shortened V by 5 bases and J by 11 bases, and 25 bases separated the two germline ends. The germline V gene has CDR1 MNHNY and CDR2 SVGAGI (reference sequence). The CDR3 contains 17 residues. The CDR3 DNA reads TGTGCCAGCAGTCCCCCAAGAGGCGGGGGTAGCGGGGCACCCCTCCACTTT. Residues: CASSPPRGGGSGAPLHF.

This clone was seen once. V is TRBV10-3 and J is TRBJ2-1; D is perhaps TRBD2 (5 bases). This CDR3 spans 12 amino acids. Germline V lookup: CDR1 ENHRY, CDR2 SYGVKD. The V gene lost 6 bases and the J gene lost 7 bases, with 10 bases spanning the gap. CDR3 region: CAISQGGNEQFF. CDR3 DNA: TGTGCCATCAGCCAAGGAGGAAATGAGCAGTTCTTC.

The chain carries TRBV5-8 and TRBJ2-5; D unclear. The CDR3 length is 11 residues. V was cut by 2 bases and J by 7 bases, with 6 bases left in between. Per the germline V gene, CDR1 is SGHTS and CDR2 is YDEGEE. CDR3 region: CASSFSGTQYF. The CDR3 DNA is TGTGCCAGCAGCTTTAGTGGGACCCAGTACTTC.

CDR3 amino acids: CASSFAQVAADQPQHF. CDR3 coding DNA: TGTGCCAGCAGCTTCGCTCAGGTGGCAGCAGACCAGCCCCAGCATTTT. This chain links TRBV5-6 with TRBJ1-5; D is unresolved. The CDR3 has 16 amino acids. CDR1 is SGHDT and CDR2 is YYEEEE in the germline V gene. V was shortened by 2 bases and J by 7 bases, with 19 bases between the two germline ends.

The chain carries TRBV7-6 and TRBJ2-5; TRBD2 is a possible D gene (5 bases). CDR3 length: 17 amino acids. V was clipped by 0 bases and J by 3 bases, with 17 bases between them. Germline CDR1 reads SGHVS; CDR2 reads FNYEAQ. The CDR3, as DNA: TGTGCCAGCAGCTTAGCGGTGAGGGAGAAGGGAAAAGAGACCCAGTACTTC. This codes for CASSLAVREKGKETQYF.

The V call is TRBV9, the J call TRBJ2-1; perhaps TRBD2 as D (5 bases). The CDR3 is made up of 16 amino acids. CDR1 and CDR2 from the germline V gene are SGDLS and YYNGEE. Trimming shortened V by 4 bases and J by 4 bases, and 18 bases separated the two germline ends. The CDR3 nucleotides read TGTGCCAGCAGCTCAGGAGACTACCTAGGGTACAATGAGCAGTTCTTC. Its protein product is CASSSGDYLGYNEQFF.

The chain is built from TRBV19 and TRBJ2-2, with TRBD1 matching 8 bases. In germline, CDR1 is LNHDA, CDR2 SQIVND (reference sequence). The J segment lost 0 bases and the V segment lost 6 bases, leaving 6 bases of the junction unmatched. CDR3 length equals 16 residues. CDR3 sequence (DNA): TGTGCCAGTAGCGCCACAGGGGGAGCGAACACCGGGGAGCTGTTTTTT. It yields the protein CASSATGGANTGELFF.

The CDR3 region is CASSTLSGRENEQFF. The CDR3 DNA is TGTGCCAGTAGTACCCTTAGCGGGAGGGAAAATGAGCAGTTCTTC. The genes are TRBV19 and TRBJ2-1, with 11 bases aligning to TRBD2. The CDR3 is 15 residues long. V trimming: 4 bases; J trimming: 7 bases; junction bases outside the gene matches: 6. The germline CDR1 and CDR2 sequences are LNHDA and SQIVND (reference sequence).

The rearrangement joins TRBV6-2 or TRBV6-3 to TRBJ2-2; the match to TRBD2 covers 14 bases. The CDR3 sequence is 17 residues long. CDR1 is MNHEY and CDR2 is SVGEGT in the germline V gene. V was pared by 5 bases and J by 5 bases, with 7 bases of the junction left unmatched. The CDR3 sequence is CASSHGTSGRGTGELFF. The CDR3 DNA follows: TGTGCCAGCAGTCATGGGACTAGCGGGAGAGGAACCGGGGAGCTGTTTTTT.

The chain is built from TRBV5-1 and TRBJ2-2, with D possibly TRBD1 on 6 matching bases. The CDR3 is 17 residues long. The V gene lost 0 bases and the J gene lost 3 bases, with 15 bases spanning the gap. Germline V gene data show CDR1 as SGHRS and CDR2 as YFSETQ. The DNA of the CDR3 is TGCGCCAGCAGCTTGGAGCGCCAGGGGCAGGACACCGGGGAGCTGTTTTTT. Its translation is CASSLERQGQDTGELFF.